The 30 T cell receptor beta chains given below trace back to one sample, sequenced in a study of control samples from healthy donors and cancer patients. The data were produced by immunoSEQ multiplex PCR, yet TCRdb's version contains in-frame clones alone and is incomplete. The top ten clones hold approximately 30% of a sample with about 70,000 clones, 75% to 90% of them seen once. The sample comprised blood. The origin of the receptors is a middle-aged man in good health.

The chain couples TRBV4-1 to TRBJ2-1; 9 bases agree with TRBD2. Germline values: CDR1 MGHRA, CDR2 YSYEKL. The CDR3 consists of 17 residues. Germline trimming cut 0 bases from V and 7 bases from J; bases unmatched to any gene: 10. Here the CDR3 DNA reads TGCGCCAGCAGCCAAGATGGGGCTAGCGGGATTGATAATGAGCAGTTCTTC. Its translation: CASSQDGASGIDNEQFF.

The V and J genes are TRBV6-5 and TRBJ1-6; 8 bases map to TRBD1. The V gene's germline CDR1 is MNHEY and CDR2 SVGAGI. The V gene end was trimmed by 4 bases and the J gene end by 9 bases; junction bases not matched to a gene: 8. This CDR3 spans 15 amino acids. The CDR3 DNA reads as TGTGCCAGCAGTTTAGAGGACAGGGAGGTTTCACCCCTCCACTTT. Translated, it gives CASSLEDREVSPLHF.

This rearrangement joins TRBV5-6 to TRBJ1-2, with D possibly TRBD1 on 5 matching bases. The CDR3 has 15 residues. V shed 4 bases and J shed 0 bases, with 13 bases lying between them. Germline CDR1 SGHDT, CDR2 YYEEEE. CDR3 DNA: TGTGCCAGCAGCGCATGGGGCAGGGCTAACTATGGCTACACCTTC. Translated, it gives CASSAWGRANYGYTF. Full variable domain (rest looked up from reference TRBV5-6 and TRBJ1-2): DAGVTQSPTHLIKTRGQQVTLRCSPKSGHDTVSWYQQALGQGPQFIFQYYEEEERQRGNFPDRFSGHQFPNYSSELNVNALLLGDSALYLCASSAWGRANYGYTFGSGTRLTVV.

The chain combines TRBV4-3 with TRBJ2-7, with TRBD1 matching 10 bases. Germline trimming cut 0 bases from V and 3 bases from J; bases unmatched to any gene: 8. The CDR3 consists of 17 residues. CDR1 is LGHNA, CDR2 YSLEER, per germline. CDR3 DNA sequence: TGCGCCAGCAGCCAAGAGGCGTTGGGACAGGGGCTCTACGAGCAGTACTTC. It translates to CASSQEALGQGLYEQYF.

The chain carries TRBV30 and TRBJ1-1, with TRBD1 as a possible D gene (5 bases). The CDR3 totals 13 residues. Germline assignment: CDR1 GTSNPN and CDR2 SVGIG (reference sequence). Trimming left V 4 bases short and J 2 bases short, with 11 bases between. The CDR3 loop reads CAWTRQRNTEAFF. The CDR3 DNA is TGTGCCTGGACCCGACAGAGAAACACTGAAGCTTTCTTT.

This chain joins TRBV7-9 and TRBJ1-1; no firm D call. Germline CDR1 reads SEHNR; CDR2 reads FQNEAQ (reference sequence). Trimming took off 3 bases at V and 5 bases at J, with 7 bases between the two ends. This CDR3 has 12 residues. The CDR3 bases are TGTGCCAGCAGCTTTAGGAGGACTGAAGCTTTCTTT. Amino acids: CASSFRRTEAFF.

This clone was counted once. The chain recombines TRBV10-1 with TRBJ2-7, with 10 nucleotides matching TRBD2. CDR1 WNHNN and CDR2 SYGVQD come from the germline V gene (reference sequence). The CDR3 is made up of 18 amino acids. With 11 bases clipped from V and 3 bases from J, the junction kept 22 bases outside the gene matches. In DNA form, the CDR3 reads TGCGCCTCCCAAATAGCGGGGGGAAACCGAGCCGCAAACTACGAGCAGTACTTC. This translates into CASQIAGGNRAANYEQYF.

V usage is TRBV5-1 and J usage is TRBJ1-2, with unresolved D. The CDR3 covers 14 residues. CDR1 and CDR2 (germline): SGHRS, YFSETQ. The V gene lost 0 bases and the J gene lost 4 bases, with 10 bases spanning the gap. The CDR3 region is CASSLEGRSYGYTF. The CDR3 region has the DNA TGCGCCAGCAGCTTGGAAGGCAGGTCCTATGGCTACACCTTC.

The chain is built from TRBV11-2 and TRBJ2-5, with D possibly being TRBD1 or TRBD2 (6 bases each). The germline V gene has CDR1 SGHAT and CDR2 FQNNGV. The length of the CDR3 is 15 residues. V lost 4 bases and J 3 bases, leaving 15 bases between the germline ends. This chain's CDR3 is CASSSGETGKETQYF. The CDR3 coding sequence is TGTGCCAGCAGCTCGGGGGAAACAGGGAAAGAGACCCAGTACTTC.

V and J are TRBV29-1 and TRBJ2-1; 7 nucleotides match TRBD2. CDR3 length: 13 amino acids. The junction had 6 bases not matched to a gene; V was cut back by 8 bases and J by 2 bases. Germline CDR1 is SQVTM and CDR2 is ANQGSEA. The CDR3 protein is CSPVGGAYNEQFF. The CDR3 DNA sequence: TGCAGCCCTGTGGGGGGGGCCTACAATGAGCAGTTCTTC.

This chain connects TRBV5-1 to TRBJ1-1; D might be TRBD1 (5 bases). Germline lookup yields CDR1 SGHRS and CDR2 YFSETQ. The ends were cut back, 7 bases at V and 1 base at J, with 14 bases in the middle. The CDR3 is 14 residues long. CDR3 region: CASARTRQNTEAFF. CDR3 coding DNA: TGCGCCAGCGCCCGGACAAGACAGAACACTGAAGCTTTCTTT.

The chain employs TRBV25-1 and TRBJ1-3; D may be TRBD1 (5 bases). This CDR3 contains 15 residues. Germline V lookup: CDR1 MGHDK, CDR2 SYGVNS. The ends were cut back, 6 bases at V and 8 bases at J, with 20 bases in the middle. CDR3 bases: TGTGCCAGCAGGGGCTCAAGGCCAGTAGGGGACACCATATATTTT. As protein: CASRGSRPVGDTIYF.

This clone was counted once. The genes are TRBV12-5 and TRBJ1-6; perhaps TRBD1 as D (5 bases). CDR1 LGHNT and CDR2 FRNRAP come from the germline V gene. The CDR3 contains 18 residues. Trimming took 3 bases from V and 5 from J, leaving 20 bases between them. CDR3 sequence: CASGFRDPLRGDNSPLHF. The DNA of the CDR3 is TGTGCTAGTGGTTTCCGGGACCCCCTCCGGGGGGATAATTCACCCCTCCACTTT.

This chain connects TRBV25-1 to TRBJ2-7; 7 bases fit TRBD1. This CDR3 comprises 13 residues. CDR1 is MGHDK, CDR2 SYGVNS, per germline. V was clipped by 4 bases and J by 2 bases; unmatched bases: 2. The CDR3: CASSGDRTYEQYF. The CDR3, as DNA: TGTGCCAGCAGTGGGGACAGAACCTACGAGCAGTACTTC.

This rearrangement joins TRBV5-4 to TRBJ1-6, with a possible D match to TRBD1 (5 bases). Germline V gives CDR1 SGHNT, CDR2 YYREEE (reference sequence). Trimming took off 1 base at V and 9 bases at J, with 14 bases between the two ends. This CDR3 contains 15 residues. The CDR3 DNA reads as TGTGCCAGCAGCTTGAGGCAGGGCTTTGGTTCACCCCTCCACTTT. This translates into CASSLRQGFGSPLHF.

The gene calls are TRBV29-1 and TRBJ2-2; 7 bases agree with TRBD1. Looked up from germline, CDR1 is SQVTM and CDR2 is ANQGSEA. V dropped 4 bases and J dropped 6; count of bases not matched to a gene: 8. The CDR3 consists of 14 residues. The CDR3 coding sequence is TGCAGCGTTGGTCAAATGCAGGGGGCCGGGGAGCTGTTTTTT. Its protein product is CSVGQMQGAGELFF.

The rearrangement joins TRBV6-2 or TRBV6-3 to TRBJ1-4; D may be TRBD1 (6 bases). The germline V gene has CDR1 MNHEY and CDR2 SVGEGT. The CDR3 covers 17 residues. V lost 2 bases and J 4 bases, leaving 17 bases between the germline ends. The CDR3 coding sequence is TGTGCCAGCAGTTACCCAGTTACAGGGATCATTAATGAAAAACTGTTTTTT. Translation gives CASSYPVTGIINEKLFF.

This clone showed up just once. This chain connects TRBV6-5 to TRBJ2-7; D perhaps matches TRBD2 (6 bases). Germline CDR1 is MNHEY and CDR2 is SVGAGI. The CDR3 runs to 14 residues. V shed 2 bases and J shed 6 bases, with 14 bases lying between them. The CDR3 DNA sequence: TGTGCCAGCAGTTACAACGGGGACTCCGGCGAGCAGTACTTC. It translates to CASSYNGDSGEQYF.

The CDR3 is CASSRGNYGYTF. Written as DNA, the CDR3 is TGTGCCAGCAGTAGGGGTAACTATGGCTACACCTTC. The rearrangement uses TRBV28 and TRBJ1-2; possible D gene TRBD1, 5 bases. The CDR3 has 12 amino acids. Germline V lookup: CDR1 MDHEN, CDR2 SYDVKM. V was clipped by 5 bases and J by 1 base, with 5 bases between them.

This sequence joins TRBV9 and TRBJ2-2, with 10 bases that match TRBD1. J gave up 6 bases and V 4 bases, and 6 bases lay outside the gene matches. Looked up from germline, CDR1 is SGDLS and CDR2 is YYNGEE. This CDR3 is built from 15 residues. This CDR3 is CASSLGTGVAGELFF. The DNA of the CDR3 is TGTGCCAGCAGCTTGGGGACAGGGGTCGCCGGGGAGCTGTTTTTT.

V gene TRBV28 combines with J gene TRBJ2-3, with D perhaps given as TRBD1 or TRBD2 (5 bases each). This CDR3 has 12 residues. V was trimmed by 6 bases and J by 6 bases, leaving 10 bases between them. Germline V CDR1 and CDR2: MDHEN, SYDVKM. The CDR3 spells CASRGVWDTQYF. In DNA form, the CDR3 reads TGTGCCAGCAGGGGGGTTTGGGATACGCAGTATTTT.

The V and J genes are TRBV3-1 (or the pseudogene TRBV3-2) and TRBJ1-5; D is perhaps TRBD1 (5 bases). The germline CDR1 and CDR2 sequences are LGHDT and YNNKEL (reference sequence). Between the trimmed V and J ends, which lost 6 bases and 6 bases, there was a span of 12 bases. The CDR3 covers 13 residues. In nucleotides, the CDR3 is TGTGCCAGCAGACGGGGGGTAGGTCAGCCCCAGCATTTT. It specifies CASRRGVGQPQHF.

The genes are TRBV6-2 or TRBV6-3 and TRBJ1-5; D perhaps matches TRBD1 (5 bases). This CDR3 is 15 amino acids long. Trimming pared 2 bases from V and 1 base from J, leaving 9 bases between. Germline CDR1 MNHEY, CDR2 SVGEGT. CDR3 sequence (DNA): TGTGCCAGCAGTTACCGGGGCATCAGCAATCAGCCCCAGCATTTT. Translation gives CASSYRGISNQPQHF.

The chain recombines TRBV4-3 with TRBJ2-6; D tentatively fits TRBD1 or TRBD2 (5 bases each). V lost 3 bases and J 2 bases, leaving 20 bases between the germline ends. The CDR3 has 19 residues. Per germline, CDR1 LGHNA and CDR2 YSLEER. CDR3 region: CASSQGPWRSTAGANVLTF. CDR3 nucleotide sequence: TGCGCCAGCAGCCAGGGGCCCTGGAGGAGTACGGCTGGGGCCAACGTCCTGACTTTC.

The V and J genes are TRBV6-5 and TRBJ2-3; 9 bases agree with TRBD1. The CDR3 is made up of 15 amino acids. Per the germline V gene, CDR1 is MNHEY and CDR2 is SVGAGI. The V segment lost 7 bases and the J segment 2 bases; nucleotides outside the gene matches: 7. CDR3 sequence (DNA): TGTGCCAGCACCCGTAGGACAGGGGCCACAGATACGCAGTATTTT. It translates to CASTRRTGATDTQYF.

The chain uses TRBV5-6 and TRBJ1-4; D is unresolved. CDR3 size: 14 residues. The germline V gene has CDR1 SGHDT and CDR2 YYEEEE. V was pared by 0 bases and J by 8 bases, with 11 bases between. This chain's CDR3 is CASSLDNSGEKLFF. For the CDR3, the DNA is TGTGCCAGCAGCTTGGATAATTCGGGGGAAAAACTGTTTTTT.

In its sample, this clone was seen once. The chain links TRBV19 to TRBJ2-7; 7 bases are a match to TRBD1. This CDR3 has 13 residues. V was clipped by 8 bases and J by 2 bases; unmatched bases: 6. Germline V gene sequence: CDR1 LNHDA, CDR2 SQIVND (reference sequence). This CDR3 reads CASSVTGTYEQYF. Here the CDR3 DNA reads TGTGCCAGTTCTGTGACAGGGACCTACGAGCAGTACTTC.

V and J are TRBV28 and TRBJ1-6, with 8 bases fitting TRBD1. This CDR3 is 16 amino acids long. Germline V CDR1 and CDR2: MDHEN, SYDVKM. V shed 5 bases and J 4 bases; nucleotides not matched to a gene: 7. DNA for the CDR3: TGTGCCAGCAGTCTTCTGGGGGACAGGTATAATTCACCCCTCCACTTT. Translated, it gives CASSLLGDRYNSPLHF. Supplemented by reference TRBV28 and TRBJ1-6, the full variable domain reads DVKVTQSSRYLVKRTGEKVFLECVQDMDHENMFWYRQDPGLGLRLIYFSYDVKMKEKGDIPEGYSVSREKKERFSLILESASTNQTSMYLCASSLLGDRYNSPLHFGNGTRLTVT.

The J gene is TRBJ1-5, the V gene TRBV2; D is uncertain. CDR3 size: 13 residues. Germline-derived CDR1 and CDR2 are SNHLY and FYNNEI. The germline V and J ends were trimmed by 7 bases and 2 bases, with 9 bases remaining between them. DNA of the CDR3: TGTGCCAGCAACGAGGTTGGCAATCAGCCCCAGCATTTT. This encodes CASNEVGNQPQHF.

This rearrangement joins TRBV3-1 (or the pseudogene TRBV3-2) to TRBJ2-2; D is possibly TRBD1 or TRBD2 (5 bases each). Trimming left V 3 bases short and J 5 bases short, with 13 bases between. Germline CDR1 reads LGHDT; CDR2 reads YNNKEL (reference sequence). The CDR3 has 15 amino acids. CDR3 DNA: TGTGCCAGCAGCCATCACGGGGCAGTTACCGGGGAGCTGTTTTTT. It yields the protein CASSHHGAVTGELFF.